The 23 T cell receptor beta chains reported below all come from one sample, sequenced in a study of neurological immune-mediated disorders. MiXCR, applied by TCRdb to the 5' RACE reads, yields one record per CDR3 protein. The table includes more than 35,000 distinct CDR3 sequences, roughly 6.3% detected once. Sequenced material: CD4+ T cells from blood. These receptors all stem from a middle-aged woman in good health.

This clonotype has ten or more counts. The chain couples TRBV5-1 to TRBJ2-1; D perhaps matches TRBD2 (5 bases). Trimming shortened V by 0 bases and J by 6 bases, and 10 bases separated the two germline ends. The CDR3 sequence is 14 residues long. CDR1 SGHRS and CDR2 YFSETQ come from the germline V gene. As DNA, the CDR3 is TGCGCCAGCAGCTTGGTTCCGGGAAGCAATGAGCAGTTCTTC. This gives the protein CASSLVPGSNEQFF.

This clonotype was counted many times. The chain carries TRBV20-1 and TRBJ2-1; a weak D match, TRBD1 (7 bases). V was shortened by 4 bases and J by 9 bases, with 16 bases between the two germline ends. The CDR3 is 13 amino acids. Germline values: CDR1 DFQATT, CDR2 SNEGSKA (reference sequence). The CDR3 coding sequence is TGCAGTGCTAAAGGACAGGAGGGTGCTGAGCAGTTCTTC. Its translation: CSAKGQEGAEQFF.

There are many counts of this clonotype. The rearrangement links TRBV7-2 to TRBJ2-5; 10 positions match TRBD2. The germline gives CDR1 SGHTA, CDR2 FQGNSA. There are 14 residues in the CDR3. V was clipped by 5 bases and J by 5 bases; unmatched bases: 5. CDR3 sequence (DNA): TGTGCCAGCAGCCCAGCGGGAGGGGTGGAGACCCAGTACTTC. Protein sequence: CASSPAGGVETQYF.

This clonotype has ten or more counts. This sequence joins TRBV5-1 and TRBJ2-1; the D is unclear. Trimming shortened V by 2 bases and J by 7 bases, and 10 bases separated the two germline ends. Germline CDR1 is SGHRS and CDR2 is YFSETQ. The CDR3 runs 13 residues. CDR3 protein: CASSFPNPNEQFF. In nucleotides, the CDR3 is TGCGCCAGCAGCTTCCCCAATCCGAATGAGCAGTTCTTC.

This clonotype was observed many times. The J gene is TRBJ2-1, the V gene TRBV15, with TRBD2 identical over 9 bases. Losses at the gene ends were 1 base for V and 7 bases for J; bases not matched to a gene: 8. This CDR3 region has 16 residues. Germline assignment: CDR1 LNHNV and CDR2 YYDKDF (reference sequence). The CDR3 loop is CATSRGGREGRNEQFF. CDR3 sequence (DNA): TGTGCCACCAGCAGAGGGGGGCGGGAGGGCCGGAATGAGCAGTTCTTC.

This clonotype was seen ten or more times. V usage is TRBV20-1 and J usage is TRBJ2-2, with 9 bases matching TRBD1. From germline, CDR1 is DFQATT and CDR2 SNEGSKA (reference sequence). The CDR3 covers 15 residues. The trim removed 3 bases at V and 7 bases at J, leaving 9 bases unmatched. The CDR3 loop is CSASSHRGHIGELFF. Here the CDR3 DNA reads TGCAGTGCTAGTTCTCACAGGGGGCATATCGGGGAGCTGTTTTTT.

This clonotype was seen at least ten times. CDR3 in DNA: TGCAGTGCCCTAACCGGGACTAGCGTAGACAATGAGCAGTTCTTC. Its protein product is CSALTGTSVDNEQFF. V and J are TRBV20-1 and TRBJ2-1; 10 bases align to TRBD2. Per germline, CDR1 DFQATT and CDR2 SNEGSKA (reference sequence). The CDR3 is made up of 15 amino acids. Losses at the gene ends were 6 bases for V and 5 bases for J; bases not matched to a gene: 10.

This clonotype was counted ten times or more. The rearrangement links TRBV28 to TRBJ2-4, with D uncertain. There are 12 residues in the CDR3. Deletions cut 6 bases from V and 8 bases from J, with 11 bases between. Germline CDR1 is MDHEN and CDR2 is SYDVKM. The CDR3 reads CASSFLKDIQYF. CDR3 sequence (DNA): TGTGCCAGCAGCTTCCTCAAGGACATTCAGTACTTC.

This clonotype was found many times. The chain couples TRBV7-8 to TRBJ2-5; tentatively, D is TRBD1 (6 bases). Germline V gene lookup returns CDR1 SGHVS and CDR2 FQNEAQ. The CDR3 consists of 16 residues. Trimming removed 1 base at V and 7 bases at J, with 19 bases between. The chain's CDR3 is CASSLDGRGYVGTQYF. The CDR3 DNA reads TGTGCCAGCAGCTTAGACGGCAGGGGTTACGTGGGGACCCAGTACTTC.

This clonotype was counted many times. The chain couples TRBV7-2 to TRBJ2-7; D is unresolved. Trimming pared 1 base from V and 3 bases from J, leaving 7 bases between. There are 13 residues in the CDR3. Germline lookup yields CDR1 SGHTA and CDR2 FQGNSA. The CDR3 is CASSLVPNYEQYF. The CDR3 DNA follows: TGTGCCAGCAGCTTAGTTCCTAACTACGAGCAGTACTTC.

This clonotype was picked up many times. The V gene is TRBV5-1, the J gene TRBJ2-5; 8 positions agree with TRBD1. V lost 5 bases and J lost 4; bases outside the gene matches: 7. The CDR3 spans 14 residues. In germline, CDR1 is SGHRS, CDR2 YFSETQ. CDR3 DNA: TGCGCCAGCAGGGCGGCGGGACAGGCAGAGACCCAGTACTTC. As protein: CASRAAGQAETQYF.

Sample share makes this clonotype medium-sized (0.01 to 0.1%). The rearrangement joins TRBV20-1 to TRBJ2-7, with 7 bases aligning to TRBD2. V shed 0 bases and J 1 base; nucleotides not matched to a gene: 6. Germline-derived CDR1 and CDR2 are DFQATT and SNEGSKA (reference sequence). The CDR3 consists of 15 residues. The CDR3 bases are TGCAGTGCTAGAGATTGGGCTAGCGGTTCCTACGAGCAGTACTTC. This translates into CSARDWASGSYEQYF.

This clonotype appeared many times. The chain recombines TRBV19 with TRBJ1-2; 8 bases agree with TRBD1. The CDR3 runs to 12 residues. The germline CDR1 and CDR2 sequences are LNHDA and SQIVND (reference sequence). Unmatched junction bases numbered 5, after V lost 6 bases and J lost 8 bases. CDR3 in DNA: TGTGCCAGTAGCCGGACAGGGTTCGGCTACACCTTC. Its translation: CASSRTGFGYTF.

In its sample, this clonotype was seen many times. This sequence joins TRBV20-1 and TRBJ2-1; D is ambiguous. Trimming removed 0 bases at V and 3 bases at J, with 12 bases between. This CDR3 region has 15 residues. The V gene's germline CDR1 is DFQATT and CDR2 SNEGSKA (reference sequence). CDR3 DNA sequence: TGCAGTGCTAGAGAAAGACGGTTGAGCTACAATGAGCAGTTCTTC. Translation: CSARERRLSYNEQFF.

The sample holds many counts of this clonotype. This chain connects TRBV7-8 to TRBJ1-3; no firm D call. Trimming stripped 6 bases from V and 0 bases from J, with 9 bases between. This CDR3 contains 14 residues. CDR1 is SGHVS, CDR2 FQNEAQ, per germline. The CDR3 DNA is TGTGCCAGCAGTAATACCTTCTCTGGAAACACCATATATTTT. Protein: CASSNTFSGNTIYF.

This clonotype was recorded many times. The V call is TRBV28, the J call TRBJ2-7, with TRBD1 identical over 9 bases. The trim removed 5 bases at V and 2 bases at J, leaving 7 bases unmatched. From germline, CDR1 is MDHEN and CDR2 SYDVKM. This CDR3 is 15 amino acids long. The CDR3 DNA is TGTGCCAGCAGTGGCCGGGACAGGGCCGCCTACGAGCAGTACTTC. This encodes CASSGRDRAAYEQYF.

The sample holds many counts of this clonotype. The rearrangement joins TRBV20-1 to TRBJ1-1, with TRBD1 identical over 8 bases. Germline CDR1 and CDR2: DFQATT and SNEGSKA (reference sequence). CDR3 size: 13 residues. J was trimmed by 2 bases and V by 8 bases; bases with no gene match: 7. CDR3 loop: CSPKTGDNTEAFF. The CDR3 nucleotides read TGCAGTCCAAAGACAGGGGACAACACTGAAGCTTTCTTT.

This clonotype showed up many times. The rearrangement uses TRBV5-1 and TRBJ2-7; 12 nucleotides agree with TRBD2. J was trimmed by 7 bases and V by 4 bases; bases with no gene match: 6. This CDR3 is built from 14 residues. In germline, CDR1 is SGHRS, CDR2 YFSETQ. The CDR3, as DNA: TGCGCCAGCAGCCCTAGCGGGAGGGCCCGAGAGCAGTACTTC. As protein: CASSPSGRAREQYF. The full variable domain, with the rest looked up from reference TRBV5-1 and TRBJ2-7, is KAGVTQTPRYLIKTRGQQVTLSCSPISGHRSVSWYQQTPGQGLQFLFEYFSETQRNKGNFPGRFSGRQFSNSRSEMNVSTLELGDSALYLCASSPSGRAREQYFGPGTRLTVT.

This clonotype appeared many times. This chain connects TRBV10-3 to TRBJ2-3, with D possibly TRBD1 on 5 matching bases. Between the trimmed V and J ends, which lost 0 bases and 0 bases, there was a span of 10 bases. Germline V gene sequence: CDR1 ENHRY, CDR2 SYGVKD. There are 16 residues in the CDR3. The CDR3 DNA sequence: TGTGCCATCAGTGAGTCCTTCCAGGGAAGCACAGATACGCAGTATTTT. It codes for CAISESFQGSTDTQYF.

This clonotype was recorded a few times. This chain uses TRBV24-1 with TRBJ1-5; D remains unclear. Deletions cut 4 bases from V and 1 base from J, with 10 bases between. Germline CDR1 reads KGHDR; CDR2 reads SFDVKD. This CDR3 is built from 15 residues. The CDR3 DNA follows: TGTGCCACCAGTGACCACTCGGACAGCAATCAGCCCCAGCATTTT. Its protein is CATSDHSDSNQPQHF.

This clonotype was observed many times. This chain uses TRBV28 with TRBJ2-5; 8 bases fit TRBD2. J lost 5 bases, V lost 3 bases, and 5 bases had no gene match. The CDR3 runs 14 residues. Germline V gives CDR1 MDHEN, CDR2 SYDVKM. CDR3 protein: CASSFLTSAETQYF. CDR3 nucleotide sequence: TGTGCCAGCAGTTTCCTGACTAGCGCGGAGACCCAGTACTTC.

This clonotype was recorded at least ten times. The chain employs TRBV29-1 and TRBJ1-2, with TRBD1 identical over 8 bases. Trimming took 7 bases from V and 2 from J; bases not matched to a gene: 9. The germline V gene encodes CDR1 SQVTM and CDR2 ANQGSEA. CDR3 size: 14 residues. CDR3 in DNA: TGCAGCGCCACCCACCGGGACAGGAACTATGGCTACACCTTC. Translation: CSATHRDRNYGYTF.

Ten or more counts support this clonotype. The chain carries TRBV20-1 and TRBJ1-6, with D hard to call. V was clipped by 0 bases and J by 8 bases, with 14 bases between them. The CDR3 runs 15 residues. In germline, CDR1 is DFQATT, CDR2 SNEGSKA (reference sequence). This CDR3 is CSARDPGRPDSPLHF. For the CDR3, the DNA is TGCAGTGCTAGAGACCCCGGCCGTCCCGATTCACCCCTCCACTTT.